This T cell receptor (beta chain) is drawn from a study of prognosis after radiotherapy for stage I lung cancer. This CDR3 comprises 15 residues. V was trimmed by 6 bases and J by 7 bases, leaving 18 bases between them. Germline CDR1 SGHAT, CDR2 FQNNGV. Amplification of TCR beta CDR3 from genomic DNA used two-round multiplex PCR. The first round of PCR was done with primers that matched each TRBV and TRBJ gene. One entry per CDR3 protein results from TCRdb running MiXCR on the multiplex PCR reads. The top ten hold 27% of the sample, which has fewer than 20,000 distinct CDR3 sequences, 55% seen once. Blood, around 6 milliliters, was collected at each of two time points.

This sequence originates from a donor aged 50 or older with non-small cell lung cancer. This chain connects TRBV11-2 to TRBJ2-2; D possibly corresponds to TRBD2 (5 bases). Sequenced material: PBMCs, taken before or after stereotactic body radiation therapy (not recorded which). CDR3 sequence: CASRPVGLPGGELFF. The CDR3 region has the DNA TGTGCCAGCAGGCCAGTAGGACTCCCAGGCGGGGAGCTGTTTTTT. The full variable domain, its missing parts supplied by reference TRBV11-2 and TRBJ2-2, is EAGVAQSPRYKIIEKRQSVAFWCNPISGHATLYWYQQILGQGPKLLIQFQNNGVVDDSQLPKDRFSAERLKGVDSTLKIQPAKLEDSAVYLCASRPVGLPGGELFFGEGSRLTVL.